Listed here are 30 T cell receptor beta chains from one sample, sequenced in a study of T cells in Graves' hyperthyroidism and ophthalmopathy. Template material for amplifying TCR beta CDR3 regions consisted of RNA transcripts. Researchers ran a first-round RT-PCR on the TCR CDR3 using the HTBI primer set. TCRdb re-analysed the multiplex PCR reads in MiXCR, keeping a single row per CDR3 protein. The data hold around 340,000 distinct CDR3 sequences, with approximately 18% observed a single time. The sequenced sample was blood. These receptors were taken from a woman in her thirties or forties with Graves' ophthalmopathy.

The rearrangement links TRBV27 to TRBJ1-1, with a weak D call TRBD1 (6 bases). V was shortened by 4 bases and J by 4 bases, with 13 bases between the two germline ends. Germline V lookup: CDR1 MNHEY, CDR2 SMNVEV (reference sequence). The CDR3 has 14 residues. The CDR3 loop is CASSSEGGGTEAFF. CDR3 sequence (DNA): TGTGCCAGCAGTTCTGAGGGGGGCGGCACTGAAGCTTTCTTT.

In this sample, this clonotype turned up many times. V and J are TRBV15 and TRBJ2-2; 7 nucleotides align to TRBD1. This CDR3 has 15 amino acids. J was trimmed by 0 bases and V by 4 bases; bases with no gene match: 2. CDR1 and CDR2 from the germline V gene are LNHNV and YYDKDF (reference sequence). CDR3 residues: CATSTGGPNTGELFF. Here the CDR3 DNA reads TGTGCCACCAGCACAGGGGGACCGAACACCGGGGAGCTGTTTTTT.

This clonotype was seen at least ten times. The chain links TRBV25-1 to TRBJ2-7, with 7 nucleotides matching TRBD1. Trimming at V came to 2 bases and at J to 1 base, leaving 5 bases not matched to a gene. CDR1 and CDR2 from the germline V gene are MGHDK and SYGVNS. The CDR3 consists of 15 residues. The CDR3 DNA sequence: TGTGCCAGCAGTGAACGCACAGGGGAGTCCTACGAGCAGTACTTC. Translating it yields CASSERTGESYEQYF.

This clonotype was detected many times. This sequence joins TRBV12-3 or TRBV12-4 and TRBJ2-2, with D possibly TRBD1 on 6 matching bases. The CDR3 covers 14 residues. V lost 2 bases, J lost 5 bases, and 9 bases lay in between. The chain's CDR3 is CASSLSGVTGELFF. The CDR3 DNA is TGTGCCAGCAGTTTATCAGGGGTTACCGGGGAGCTGTTTTTT.

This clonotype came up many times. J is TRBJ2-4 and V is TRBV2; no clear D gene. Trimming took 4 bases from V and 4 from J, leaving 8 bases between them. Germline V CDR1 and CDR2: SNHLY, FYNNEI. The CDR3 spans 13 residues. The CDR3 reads CASSAVGKNIQYF. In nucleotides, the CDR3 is TGTGCCAGCAGTGCGGTAGGAAAAAACATTCAGTACTTC.

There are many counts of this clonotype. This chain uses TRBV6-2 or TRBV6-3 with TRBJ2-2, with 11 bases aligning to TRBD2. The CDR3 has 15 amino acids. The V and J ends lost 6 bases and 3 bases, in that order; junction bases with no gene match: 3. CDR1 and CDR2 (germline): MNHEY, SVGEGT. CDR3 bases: TGTGCCAGCAGACTAGCGGGAGCCCACACCGGGGAGCTGTTTTTT. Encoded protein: CASRLAGAHTGELFF.

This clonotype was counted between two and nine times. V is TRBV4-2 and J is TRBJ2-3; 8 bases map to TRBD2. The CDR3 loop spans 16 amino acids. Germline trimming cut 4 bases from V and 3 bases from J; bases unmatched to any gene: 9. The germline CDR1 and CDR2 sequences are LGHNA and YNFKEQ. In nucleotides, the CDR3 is TGTGCCAGCAGCCCCCAGACGGGAGGGCCAACAGATACGCAGTATTTT. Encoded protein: CASSPQTGGPTDTQYF.

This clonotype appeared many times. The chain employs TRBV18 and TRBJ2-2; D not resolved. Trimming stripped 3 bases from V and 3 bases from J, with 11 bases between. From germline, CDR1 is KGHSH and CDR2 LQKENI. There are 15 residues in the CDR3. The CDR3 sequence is CASSPVSPDTGELFF. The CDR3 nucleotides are TGTGCCAGCTCACCGGTATCGCCGGACACCGGGGAGCTGTTTTTT.

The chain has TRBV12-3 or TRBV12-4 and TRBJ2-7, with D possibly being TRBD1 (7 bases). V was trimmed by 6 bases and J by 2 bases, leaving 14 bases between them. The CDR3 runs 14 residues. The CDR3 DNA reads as TGTGCCAGCAGCTTCCCAGGGGGGACCTACGAGCAGTACTTC. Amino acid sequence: CASSFPGGTYEQYF.

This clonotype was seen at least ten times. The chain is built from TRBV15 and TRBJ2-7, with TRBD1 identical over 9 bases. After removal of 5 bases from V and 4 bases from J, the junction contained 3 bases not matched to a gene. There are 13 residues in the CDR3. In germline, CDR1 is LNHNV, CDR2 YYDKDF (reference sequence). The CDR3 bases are TGTGCCACCAGCGGGACAGGGACATACGAGCAGTACTTC. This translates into CATSGTGTYEQYF.

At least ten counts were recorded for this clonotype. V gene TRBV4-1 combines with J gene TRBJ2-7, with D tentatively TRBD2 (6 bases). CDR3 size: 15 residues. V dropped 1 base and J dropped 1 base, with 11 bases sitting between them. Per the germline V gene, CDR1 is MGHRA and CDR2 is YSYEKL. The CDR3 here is CASSQVGGGSYEQYF. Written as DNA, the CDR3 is TGCGCCAGCAGCCAAGTGGGGGGAGGATCCTACGAGCAGTACTTC.

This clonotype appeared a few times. CDR3 sequence reads: CASSLSRVGQPQHF. The DNA of the CDR3 is TGTGCCAGTAGTCTCTCCCGGGTCGGACAGCCCCAGCATTTT. The rearrangement links TRBV19 to TRBJ1-5; D is unresolved. Trimming took off 5 bases at V and 7 bases at J, with 15 bases between the two ends. Germline CDR1 and CDR2: LNHDA and SQIVND (reference sequence). The CDR3 runs to 14 residues.

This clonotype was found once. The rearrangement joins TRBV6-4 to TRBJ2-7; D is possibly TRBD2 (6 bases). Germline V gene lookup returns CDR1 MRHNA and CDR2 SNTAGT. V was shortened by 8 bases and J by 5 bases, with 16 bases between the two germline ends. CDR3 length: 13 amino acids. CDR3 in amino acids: CASGFGSGDEQYF. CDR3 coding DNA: TGTGCCAGCGGGTTCGGGAGTGGCGACGAGCAGTACTTC.

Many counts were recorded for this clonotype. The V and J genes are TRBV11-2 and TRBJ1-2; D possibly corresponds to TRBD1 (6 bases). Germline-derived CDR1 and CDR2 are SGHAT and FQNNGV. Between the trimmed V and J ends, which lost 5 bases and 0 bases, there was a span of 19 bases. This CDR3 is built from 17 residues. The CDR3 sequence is CASSPGGGGITNYGYTF. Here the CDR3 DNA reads TGTGCCAGCAGCCCAGGCGGGGGCGGAATAACTAACTATGGCTACACCTTC. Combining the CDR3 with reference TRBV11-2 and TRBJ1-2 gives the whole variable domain EAGVAQSPRYKIIEKRQSVAFWCNPISGHATLYWYQQILGQGPKLLIQFQNNGVVDDSQLPKDRFSAERLKGVDSTLKIQPAKLEDSAVYLCASSPGGGGITNYGYTFGSGTRLTVV.

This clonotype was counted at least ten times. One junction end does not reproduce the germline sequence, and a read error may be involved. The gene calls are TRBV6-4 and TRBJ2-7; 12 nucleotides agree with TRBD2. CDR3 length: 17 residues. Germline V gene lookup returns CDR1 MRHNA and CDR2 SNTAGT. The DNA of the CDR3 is TGTGCCAGCAGTACTAAGCGGACTAGCGGGACCTCCTACAAGCAGTACTTC. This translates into CASSTKRTSGTSYKQYF.

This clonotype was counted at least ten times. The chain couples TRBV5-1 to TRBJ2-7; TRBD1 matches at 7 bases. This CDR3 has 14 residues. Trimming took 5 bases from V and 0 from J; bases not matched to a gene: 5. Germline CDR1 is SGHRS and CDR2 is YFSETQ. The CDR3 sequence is CASRARDSSYEQYF. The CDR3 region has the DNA TGCGCCAGCAGGGCTCGGGACAGCTCCTACGAGCAGTACTTC.

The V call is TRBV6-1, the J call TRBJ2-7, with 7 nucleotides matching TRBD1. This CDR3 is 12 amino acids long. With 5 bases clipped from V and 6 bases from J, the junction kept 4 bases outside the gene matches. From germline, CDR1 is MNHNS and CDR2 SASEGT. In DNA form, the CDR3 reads TGTGCCAGCAGTACAGGGGCGGGCGAGCAGTACTTC. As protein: CASSTGAGEQYF.

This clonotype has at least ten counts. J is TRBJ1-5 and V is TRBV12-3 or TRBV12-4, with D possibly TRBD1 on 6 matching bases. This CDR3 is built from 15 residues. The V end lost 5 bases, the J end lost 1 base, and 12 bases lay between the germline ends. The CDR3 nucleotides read TGTGCCAGCAGTCCGAGGGGGAACAGCAATCAGCCCCAGCATTTT. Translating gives CASSPRGNSNQPQHF.

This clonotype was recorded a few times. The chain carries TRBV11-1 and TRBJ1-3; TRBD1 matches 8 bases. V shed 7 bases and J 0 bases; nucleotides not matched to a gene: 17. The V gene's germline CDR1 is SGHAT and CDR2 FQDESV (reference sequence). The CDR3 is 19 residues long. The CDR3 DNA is TGTGCCAGCAAGAAAATAATATGGGGGACAGGAGACTCTGGAAACACCATATATTTT. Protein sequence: CASKKIIWGTGDSGNTIYF.

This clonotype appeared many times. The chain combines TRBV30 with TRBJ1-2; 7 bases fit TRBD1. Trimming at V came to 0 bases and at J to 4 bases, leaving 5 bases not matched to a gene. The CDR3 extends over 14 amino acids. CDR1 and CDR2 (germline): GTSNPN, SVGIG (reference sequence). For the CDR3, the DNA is TGTGCCTGGAGTGTACAGGGGCCGATCTATGGCTACACCTTC. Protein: CAWSVQGPIYGYTF.

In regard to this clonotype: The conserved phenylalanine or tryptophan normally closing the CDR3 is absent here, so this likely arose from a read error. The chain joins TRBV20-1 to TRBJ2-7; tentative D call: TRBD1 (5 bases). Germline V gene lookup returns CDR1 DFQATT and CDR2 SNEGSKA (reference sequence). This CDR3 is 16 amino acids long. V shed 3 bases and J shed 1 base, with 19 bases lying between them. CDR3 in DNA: TGCAGTGCTAGGGAACCTGGTAGGGGATTATCCTACGAGCAGTACCTC. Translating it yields CSAREPGRGLSYEQYL.

The CDR3 region has the DNA TGTGCCAGCAGAGAAAGTAGTGAAGCTTTCTTT. Translated, it gives CASRESSEAFF. This rearrangement joins TRBV27 to TRBJ1-1; no clear D gene. The CDR3 contains 11 residues. With 6 bases removed from V and 7 bases from J, the gap between germline ends came to 9 bases. Germline CDR1 is MNHEY and CDR2 is SMNVEV (reference sequence).

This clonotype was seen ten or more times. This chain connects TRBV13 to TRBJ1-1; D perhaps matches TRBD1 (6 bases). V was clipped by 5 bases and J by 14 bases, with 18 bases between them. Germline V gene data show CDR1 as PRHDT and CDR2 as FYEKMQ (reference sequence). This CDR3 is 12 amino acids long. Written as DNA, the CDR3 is TGTGCCAGCAGCAGACAGGCCCACAAGGCCTTCTTT. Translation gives CASSRQAHKAFF.

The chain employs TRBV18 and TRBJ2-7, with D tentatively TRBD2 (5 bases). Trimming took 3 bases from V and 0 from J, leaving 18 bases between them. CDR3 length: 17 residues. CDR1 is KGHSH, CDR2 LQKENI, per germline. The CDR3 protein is CASSPLAANLGSYEQYF. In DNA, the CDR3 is TGTGCCAGCTCACCGCTAGCCGCTAACCTCGGCTCCTACGAGCAGTACTTC.

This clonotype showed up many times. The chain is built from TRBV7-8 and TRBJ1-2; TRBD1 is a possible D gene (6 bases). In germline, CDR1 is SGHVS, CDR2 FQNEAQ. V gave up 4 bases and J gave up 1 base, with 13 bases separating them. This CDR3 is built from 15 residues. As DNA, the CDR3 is TGTGCCAGCAGCTCTACGACAGGACTTAACTATGGCTACACCTTC. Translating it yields CASSSTTGLNYGYTF.

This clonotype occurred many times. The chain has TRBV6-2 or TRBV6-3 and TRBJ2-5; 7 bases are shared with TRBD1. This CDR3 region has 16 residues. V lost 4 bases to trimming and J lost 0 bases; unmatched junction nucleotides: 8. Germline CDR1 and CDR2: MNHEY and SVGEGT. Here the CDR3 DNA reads TGTGCCAGCAGTTCACGCCGGGACAGAGACCAAGAGACCCAGTACTTC. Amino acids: CASSSRRDRDQETQYF.

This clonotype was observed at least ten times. Here the CDR3 reads CAWSVSVWDSKNSGANVLTF. CDR3 DNA sequence: TGTGCCTGGAGTGTAAGTGTCTGGGACTCCAAGAACTCTGGGGCCAACGTCCTGACTTTC. This rearrangement joins TRBV30 to TRBJ2-6, with D tentatively TRBD2 (6 bases). Trimming left V 0 bases short and J 0 bases short, with 21 bases between. The CDR3 loop spans 20 amino acids. Germline CDR1 is GTSNPN and CDR2 is SVGIG (reference sequence).

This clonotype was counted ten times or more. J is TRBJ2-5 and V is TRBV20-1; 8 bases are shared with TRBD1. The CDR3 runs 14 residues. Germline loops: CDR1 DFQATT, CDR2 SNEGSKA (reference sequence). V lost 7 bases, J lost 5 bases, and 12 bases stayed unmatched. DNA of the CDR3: TGCAGTGTCCCCAGACAGGGGAATACGGAGACCCAGTACTTC. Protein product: CSVPRQGNTETQYF.

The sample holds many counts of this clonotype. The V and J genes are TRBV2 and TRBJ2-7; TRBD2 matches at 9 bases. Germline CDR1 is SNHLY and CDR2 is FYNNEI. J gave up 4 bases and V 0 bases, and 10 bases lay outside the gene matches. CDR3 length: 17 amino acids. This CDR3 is CASSEALMASGDYEQYF. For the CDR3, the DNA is TGTGCCAGCAGTGAAGCGCTTATGGCTAGCGGGGATTACGAGCAGTACTTC.

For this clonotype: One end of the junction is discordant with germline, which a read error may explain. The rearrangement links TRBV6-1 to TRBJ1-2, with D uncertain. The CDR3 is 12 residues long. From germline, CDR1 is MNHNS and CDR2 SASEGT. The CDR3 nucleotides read TGTGCCAGCAATGACTACGGTGATGGCTACAACTTC. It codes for CASNDYGDGYNF.